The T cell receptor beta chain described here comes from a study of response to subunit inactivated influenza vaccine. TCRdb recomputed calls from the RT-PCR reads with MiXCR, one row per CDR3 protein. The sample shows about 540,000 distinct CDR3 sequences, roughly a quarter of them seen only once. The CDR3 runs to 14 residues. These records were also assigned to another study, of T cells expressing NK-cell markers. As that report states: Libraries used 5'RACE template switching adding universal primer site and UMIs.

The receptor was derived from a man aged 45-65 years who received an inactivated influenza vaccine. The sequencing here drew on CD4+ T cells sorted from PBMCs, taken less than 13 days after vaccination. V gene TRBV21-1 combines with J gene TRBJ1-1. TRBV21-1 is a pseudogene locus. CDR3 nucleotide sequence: TGTGCCAGCAGCCTCATAAGGGAGAACACTGAAGCTTTCTTT. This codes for CASSLIRENTEAFF.